The present entry profiles one T cell receptor beta chain with its context. Antigen: not known. This specimen belongs to a study of CXCR3-negative and CXCR3-positive naive CD8 T cells. At the level of the study: Per-library TRB read counts averaged about 1.5 +/- 0.3 million, adding up to about 150 million in total. Study-level results: Comparably high diversity marked both naive subsets, whereas memory CD8+ cells had much lower diversity. Whereas memory cells differed, naive CXCR3-negative and CXCR3-positive cells shared similar TRBV-TRBJ usage. Naive CXCR3-positive cells had TRB CDR3s more hydrophobic than those of CXCR3-negative naive cells. After cryopreservation, CXCR3 expression dropped partially; most assays used fresh PBMCs.

Germline values: CDR1 MNHEY, CDR2 SMNVEV (reference sequence). The CDR3 covers 13 residues. The TRB libraries of cDNA were built by UMI-labeled 5' RACE. From its re-call of the 5' RACE reads, TCRdb lists each CDR3 protein once, without DNA. This table lists nearly 90,000 distinct CDR3 sequences. The receptor was derived from a human donor in good health. Some clones in this sample may be carry-over from other donors' samples. Sample: naive CXCR3+ CD8+ T cells from blood. Subset indicated: CD45RO-CCR7+CD27+CD95- naive CD8+ T cells expressing CXCR3 (TNR3+). The gene calls are TRBV27 and TRBJ1-1. The CDR3 sequence: CATWELGYTEAFF.